Detailed here is one T cell receptor (beta chain). The data belong to a study of chemoradiotherapy in HPV16-positive cancers. Germline CDR1 is MNHEY and CDR2 is SVGAGI. The CDR3 loop spans 16 amino acids. The junction had 11 bases not matched to a gene; V was cut back by 4 bases and J by 3 bases. Libraries were prepared by immunoSEQ multiplex PCR; TCRdb keeps only in-frame clonotypes and omits some of them. The sample lists tens of thousands of clones, roughly nine tenths occurring once. The sequencing used blood, collected from a patient who underwent chemoradiotherapy. This TCR was sampled from a human donor with HPV-associated anogenital cancer. The V call is TRBV6-5, the J call TRBJ1-2; TRBD1 aligns across 7 bases. The CDR3 DNA sequence: TGTGCCAGCAGTTCCCATCAACAGGGGATCCACTATGGCTACACCTTC. Translation gives CASSSHQQGIHYGYTF.